Listed below are T cell receptor beta chains from one sample, sequenced in a study of identical twins. TCRdb reprocessed the 5' RACE reads with MiXCR, giving one entry per CDR3 protein. The table has some 790,000 distinct CDR3 sequences, about 18% seen once. These records were also assigned to another study, of T cells expressing NK-cell markers.

The sample was PBMCs. These receptors were taken from a woman under 30 in good health. CDR3s include the opening cysteine and the closing phenylalanine or tryptophan. The D gene is left open where the match is weak. Part of the rows lack a size; the others show once, few, many or a class for expanded clones.

V	size	D	J	CDR3	DNA
TRBV10-2	-	-	TRBJ1-1	CASRSDTKNTEAFF	TGCGCCAGCAGAAGTGACACCAAGAACACTGAAGCTTTCTTT
TRBV27	few	TRBD2	TRBJ2-3	CASSWTSGSPTDTQYF	TGTGCCAGCAGTTGGACTAGCGGGAGCCCCACAGATACGCAGTATTTT
TRBV29-1	-	TRBD1	TRBJ1-2	CSVRTGGNYGYTF	TGCAGCGTCCGGACAGGGGGAAACTATGGCTACACCTTC
TRBV6-2/TRBV6-3	-	-	TRBJ2-2	CASSYSIQGTGELFF	TGTGCCAGCAGTTACTCGATTCAAGGGACCGGGGAGCTGTTTTTT
TRBV7-8	-	-	TRBJ1-4	CASSLVTRKLFF	TGTGCCAGCAGCTTAGTGACACGAAAACTGTTTTTT
TRBV14	-	TRBD2	TRBJ2-1	CASSPLGGRGNEQFF	TGTGCCAGCAGCCCCTTGGGCGGGAGAGGCAATGAGCAGTTCTTC
TRBV18	few	-	TRBJ2-2	CASSPRTEPTGELFF	TGTGCCAGCTCACCGCGGACAGAGCCCACCGGGGAGCTGTTTTTT
TRBV2	-	-	TRBJ1-2	CASRARGLYGYTF	TGTGCCAGCAGGGCCAGGGGACTCTATGGCTACACCTTC
TRBV20-1	medium-sized	-	TRBJ1-2	CSARDRGQAGWGYTF	TGCAGTGCTAGAGATAGGGGTCAGGCCGGATGGGGCTACACCTTC
TRBV6-2/TRBV6-3	medium-sized	-	TRBJ2-6	CASSYNSGANVLTF	TGTGCCAGCAGTTACAACTCTGGGGCCAACGTCCTGACTTTC
TRBV20-1	-	-	TRBJ2-7	CSAPSPSSGMQYF	TGCAGTGCTCCTTCTCCTTCATCGGGGATGCAGTACTTC
TRBV7-9	few	-	TRBJ2-5	CASSWGLRHQETQYF	TGTGCCAGCAGCTGGGGGCTTAGGCACCAAGAGACCCAGTACTTC
TRBV18	-	-	TRBJ2-3	CASSTATDTQYF	TGTGCCAGCTCAACAGCAACAGATACGCAGTATTTT
TRBV4-3	-	TRBD2	TRBJ2-1	CASSQTSSGRAWGNEQFF	TGCGCCAGCAGCCAAACCTCAAGCGGGAGGGCCTGGGGCAATGAGCAGTTCTTC
TRBV6-2/TRBV6-3	few	TRBD2	TRBJ2-2	CASSYSRLAGNTGELFF	TGTGCCAGCAGTTACTCCCGACTAGCGGGGAACACCGGGGAGCTGTTTTTT
TRBV20-1	few	TRBD2	TRBJ2-1	CSASIAGPSYNEQFF	TGCAGTGCTAGCATAGCGGGGCCCTCCTACAATGAGCAGTTCTTC
TRBV5-1	-	TRBD2	TRBJ2-2	CASSLGASGPTGELFF	TGCGCCAGCAGCTTGGGGGCTAGCGGACCCACCGGGGAGCTGTTTTTT
TRBV7-2	-	-	TRBJ2-3	CASTQSGPTSTDTQYF	TGTGCCAGCACCCAAAGCGGGCCGACGAGCACAGATACGCAGTATTTT
TRBV3-1	-	TRBD2	TRBJ2-7	CASSWLAGGEQYF	TGTGCCAGCAGCTGGCTAGCGGGGGGCGAGCAGTACTTC
TRBV20-1	-	-	TRBJ1-1	CSARDGGGTERAFF	TGCAGTGCTAGAGATGGTGGGGGGACGGAGCGGGCTTTCTTT
TRBV6-5	few	-	TRBJ2-7	CASSGLRGEQYF	TGTGCCAGCAGCGGACTACGGGGCGAGCAGTACTTC
TRBV27	-	-	TRBJ2-6	CASSSRSSGTGANVLTF	TGTGCCAGCAGTTCCCGATCCTCAGGGACGGGGGCCAACGTCCTGACTTTC
TRBV3-1	few	TRBD1	TRBJ2-2	CASSQQGAGELFF	TGTGCCAGCAGCCAACAGGGGGCCGGGGAGCTGTTTTTT
TRBV12-3/TRBV12-4	-	-	TRBJ2-2	CASSSTPGSCFF	-
TRBV7-2	-	-	TRBJ2-6	CASSLTGPGANVLTF	TGTGCCAGCAGCCTGACAGGTCCTGGGGCCAACGTCCTGACTTTC
TRBV20-1	-	-	TRBJ2-6	CSARELSGANVLTF	TGCAGTGCGAGGGAACTCTCTGGGGCCAACGTCCTGACTTTC